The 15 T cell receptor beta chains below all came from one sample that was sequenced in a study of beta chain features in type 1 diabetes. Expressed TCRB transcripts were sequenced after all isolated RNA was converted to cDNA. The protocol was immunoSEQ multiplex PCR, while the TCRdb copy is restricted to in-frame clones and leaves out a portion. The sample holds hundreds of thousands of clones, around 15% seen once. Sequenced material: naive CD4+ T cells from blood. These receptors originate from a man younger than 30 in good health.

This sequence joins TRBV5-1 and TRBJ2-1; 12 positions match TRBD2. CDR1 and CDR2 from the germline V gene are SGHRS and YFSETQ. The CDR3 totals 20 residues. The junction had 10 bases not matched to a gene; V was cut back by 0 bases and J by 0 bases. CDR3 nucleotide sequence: TGCGCCAGCAGCTTGGGCCCGGGACTAGCGGGCCAGAGCTCCTACAATGAGCAGTTCTTC. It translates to CASSLGPGLAGQSSYNEQFF. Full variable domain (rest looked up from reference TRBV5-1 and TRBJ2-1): KAGVTQTPRYLIKTRGQQVTLSCSPISGHRSVSWYQQTPGQGLQFLFEYFSETQRNKGNFPGRFSGRQFSNSRSEMNVSTLELGDSALYLCASSLGPGLAGQSSYNEQFFGPGTRLTVL.

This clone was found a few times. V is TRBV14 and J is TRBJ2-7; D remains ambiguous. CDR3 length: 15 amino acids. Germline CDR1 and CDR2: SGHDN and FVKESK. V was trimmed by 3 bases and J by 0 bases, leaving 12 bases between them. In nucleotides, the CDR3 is TGTGCCAGCAGCCACCGGACCCGAAGCTCCTACGAGCAGTACTTC. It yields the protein CASSHRTRSSYEQYF.

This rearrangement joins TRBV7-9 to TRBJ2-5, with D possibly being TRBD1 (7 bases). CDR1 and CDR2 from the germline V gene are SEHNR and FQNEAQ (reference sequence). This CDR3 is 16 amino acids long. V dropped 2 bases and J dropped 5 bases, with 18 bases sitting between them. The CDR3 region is CASSLFGTGAGETQYF. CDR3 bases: TGTGCCAGCAGCTTATTTGGCACAGGGGCGGGGGAGACCCAGTACTTC.

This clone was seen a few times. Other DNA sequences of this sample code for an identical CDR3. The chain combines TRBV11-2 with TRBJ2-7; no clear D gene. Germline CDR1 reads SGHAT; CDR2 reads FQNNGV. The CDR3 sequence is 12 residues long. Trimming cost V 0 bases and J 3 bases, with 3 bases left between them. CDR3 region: CASSLDSYEQYF. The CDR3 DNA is TGTGCCAGCAGCTTAGACAGCTACGAGCAGTACTTC.

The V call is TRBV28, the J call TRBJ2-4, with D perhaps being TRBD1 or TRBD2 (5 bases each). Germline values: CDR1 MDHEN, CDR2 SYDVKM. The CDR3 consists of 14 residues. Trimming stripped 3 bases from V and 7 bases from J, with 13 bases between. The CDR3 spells CASSFKGTGNIQYF. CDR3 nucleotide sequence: TGTGCCAGCAGTTTTAAGGGGACGGGGAACATTCAGTACTTC.

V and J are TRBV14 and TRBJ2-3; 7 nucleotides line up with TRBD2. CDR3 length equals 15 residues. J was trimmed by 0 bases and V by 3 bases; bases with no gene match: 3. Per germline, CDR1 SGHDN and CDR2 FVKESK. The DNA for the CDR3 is TGTGCCAGCAGCCAGGGTAGCGGGAGCACAGATACGCAGTATTTT. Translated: CASSQGSGSTDTQYF.

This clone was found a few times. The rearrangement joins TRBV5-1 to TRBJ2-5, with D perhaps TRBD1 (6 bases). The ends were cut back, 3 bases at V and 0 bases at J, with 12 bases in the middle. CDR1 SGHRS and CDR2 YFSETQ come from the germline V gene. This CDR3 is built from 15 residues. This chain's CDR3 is CASSSGQSYQETQYF. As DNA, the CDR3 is TGCGCCAGCAGCTCCGGACAGTCGTACCAAGAGACCCAGTACTTC.

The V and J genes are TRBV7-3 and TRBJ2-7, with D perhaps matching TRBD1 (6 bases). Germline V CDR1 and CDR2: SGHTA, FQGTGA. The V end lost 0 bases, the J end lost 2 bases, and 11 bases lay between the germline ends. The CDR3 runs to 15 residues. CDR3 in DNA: TGTGCCAGCAGCTTAACGCCGGGACACACCTACGAGCAGTACTTC. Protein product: CASSLTPGHTYEQYF.

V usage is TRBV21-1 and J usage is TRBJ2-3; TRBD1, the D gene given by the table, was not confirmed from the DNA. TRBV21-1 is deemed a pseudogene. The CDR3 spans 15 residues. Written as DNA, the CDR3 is TGTGCCAGCTATCCAGTCAGGGGGCGGGTAGATACGCAGTATTTT. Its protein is CASYPVRGRVDTQYF.

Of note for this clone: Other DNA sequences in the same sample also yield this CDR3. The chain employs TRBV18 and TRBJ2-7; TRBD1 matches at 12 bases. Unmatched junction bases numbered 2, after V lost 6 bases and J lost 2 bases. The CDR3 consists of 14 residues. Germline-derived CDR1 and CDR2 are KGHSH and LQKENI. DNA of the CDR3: TGTGCCAGCTCTAGGGACAGGGGGCCCTACGAGCAGTACTTC. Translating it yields CASSRDRGPYEQYF. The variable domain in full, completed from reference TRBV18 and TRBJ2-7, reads NAGVMQNPRHLVRRRGQEARLRCSPMKGHSHVYWYRQLPEEGLKFMVYLQKENIIDESGMPKERFSAEFPKEGPSILRIQQVVRGDSAAYFCASSRDRGPYEQYFGPGTRLTVT.

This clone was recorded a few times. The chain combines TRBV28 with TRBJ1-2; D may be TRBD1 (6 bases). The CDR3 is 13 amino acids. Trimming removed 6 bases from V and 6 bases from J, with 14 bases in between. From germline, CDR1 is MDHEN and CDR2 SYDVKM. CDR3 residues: CASRYRGAHGYTF. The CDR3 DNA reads TGTGCCAGCAGGTATAGGGGGGCGCATGGCTACACCTTC.

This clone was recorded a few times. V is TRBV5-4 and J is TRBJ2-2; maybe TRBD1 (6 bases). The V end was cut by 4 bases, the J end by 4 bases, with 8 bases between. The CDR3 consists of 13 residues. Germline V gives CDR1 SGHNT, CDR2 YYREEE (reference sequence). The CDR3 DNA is TGTGCCAGCAGCCGGGACACCACCGGGGAGCTGTTTTTT. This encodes CASSRDTTGELFF.

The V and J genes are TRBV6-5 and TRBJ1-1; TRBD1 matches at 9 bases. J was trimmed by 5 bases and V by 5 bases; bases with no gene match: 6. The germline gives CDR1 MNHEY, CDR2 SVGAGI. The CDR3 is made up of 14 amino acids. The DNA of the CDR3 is TGTGCCAGCAGTCCGACAGGGGGAGGGACTGAAGCTTTCTTT. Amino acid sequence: CASSPTGGGTEAFF.

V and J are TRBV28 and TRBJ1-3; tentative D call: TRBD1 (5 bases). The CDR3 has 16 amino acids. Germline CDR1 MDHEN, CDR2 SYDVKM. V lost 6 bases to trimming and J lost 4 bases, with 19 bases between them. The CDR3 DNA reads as TGTGCCAGCAGCCCCGGGCTAGGGGCGCGAGGAAACACCATATATTTT. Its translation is CASSPGLGARGNTIYF.

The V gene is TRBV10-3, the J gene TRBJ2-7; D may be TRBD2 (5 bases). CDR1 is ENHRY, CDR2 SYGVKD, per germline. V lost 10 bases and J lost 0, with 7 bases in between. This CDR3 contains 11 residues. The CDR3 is CASGPSYEQYF. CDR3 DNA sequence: TGTGCCAGCGGGCCCTCCTACGAGCAGTACTTC.